The 21 T cell receptor beta chains reported below all come from one sample, sequenced in a study of blood T cell repertoires in COVID-19. Generated by immunoSEQ multiplex PCR, the TCRdb table keeps only in-frame clones and is missing some. Among 250,000 to 300,000 clones, 80% to 90% were seen once, and the ten largest hold about 9.4%. Sequences were obtained from peripheral blood. The source of these receptors is a woman aged 70-85 years with COVID-19, enrolled during active disease.

The chain couples TRBV28 to TRBJ1-5, with 9 positions matching TRBD1. CDR3 length: 15 amino acids. With V trimmed by 6 bases and J by 0 bases, 3 bases remained unmatched. Germline CDR1 reads MDHEN; CDR2 reads SYDVKM. Here the CDR3 DNA reads TGTGCCAGCAGACCACAGGGGGCTAGCAATCAGCCCCAGCATTTT. As protein: CASRPQGASNQPQHF.

V usage is TRBV6-5 and J usage is TRBJ1-2; 10 nucleotides match TRBD1. V dropped 5 bases and J dropped 8; count of bases not matched to a gene: 8. Germline values: CDR1 MNHEY, CDR2 SVGAGI. This CDR3 region has 14 residues. CDR3 sequence reads: CASSRDRGRLGYTF. The CDR3 coding sequence is TGTGCCAGCAGTCGGGACAGGGGCCGGTTAGGCTACACCTTC.

This chain joins TRBV6-1 and TRBJ2-1; 10 nucleotides agree with TRBD2. V shed 2 bases and J 9 bases; nucleotides not matched to a gene: 10. The CDR3 length is 16 residues. CDR1 is MNHNS and CDR2 is SASEGT in the germline V gene. This chain's CDR3 is CASSESGSGRAGEQFF. The CDR3 DNA is TGTGCCAGCAGTGAATCGGGCAGCGGGAGGGCCGGTGAGCAGTTCTTC.

The V gene is TRBV10-3, the J gene TRBJ2-5; a possible D gene is TRBD2 (6 bases). CDR3 size: 13 residues. The germline CDR1 and CDR2 sequences are ENHRY and SYGVKD. V lost 8 bases and J 2 bases, leaving 12 bases between the germline ends. The CDR3 here is CAIGWGDQETQYF. Here the CDR3 DNA reads TGTGCCATCGGCTGGGGGGATCAAGAGACCCAGTACTTC.

V gene TRBV30 combines with J gene TRBJ1-1, with D possibly being TRBD1 (6 bases). Trimming left V 1 base short and J 11 bases short, with 11 bases between. Germline CDR1 and CDR2: GTSNPN and SVGIG (reference sequence). The CDR3 length is 11 residues. CDR3 sequence (DNA): TGTGCCTGGAGTGGGGGGCCGTCGGCTTTCTTT. Amino acids: CAWSGGPSAFF.

This chain links TRBV7-9 with TRBJ1-2, with 10 positions matching TRBD1. Germline CDR1 is SEHNR and CDR2 is FQNEAQ (reference sequence). This CDR3 contains 14 residues. J gave up 6 bases and V 1 base, and 2 bases lay outside the gene matches. CDR3 sequence: CASSLVGQGHGYTF. Here the CDR3 DNA reads TGTGCCAGCAGCTTAGTGGGACAGGGGCATGGCTACACCTTC.

Worth noting for this clone: Different DNA sequences within this sample yield the same CDR3. V usage is TRBV18 and J usage is TRBJ2-3; the D is unclear. The CDR3 loop spans 13 amino acids. Trimming took off 3 bases at V and 0 bases at J, with 4 bases between the two ends. Looked up from germline, CDR1 is KGHSH and CDR2 is LQKENI. CDR3 DNA sequence: TGTGCCAGCTCACCTCCTAGCACAGATACGCAGTATTTT. This sequence encodes CASSPPSTDTQYF.

The chain couples TRBV18 to TRBJ2-5, with 9 bases aligning to TRBD1. Trimming cost V 4 bases and J 4 bases; bases outside gene matches: 1. The CDR3 is made up of 13 amino acids. Germline assignment: CDR1 KGHSH and CDR2 LQKENI. The CDR3 here is CASSLTGGETQYF. The CDR3 nucleotides read TGTGCCAGCTCACTGACAGGGGGAGAGACCCAGTACTTC.

This sequence joins TRBV6-5 and TRBJ2-7, with no clear D. There are 13 residues in the CDR3. V shed 5 bases and J shed 5 bases, with 13 bases lying between them. Germline CDR1 MNHEY, CDR2 SVGAGI. The CDR3 coding sequence is TGTGCCAGCAGTCTCGACCCACTAAACGAGCAGTACTTC. It is translated as CASSLDPLNEQYF.

The gene calls are TRBV28 and TRBJ2-7; 8 nucleotides line up with TRBD2. The CDR3 has 15 residues. The V gene end was trimmed by 3 bases and the J gene end by 3 bases; junction bases not matched to a gene: 7. Germline V gene sequence: CDR1 MDHEN, CDR2 SYDVKM. The CDR3 region is CASSLTLAGNYEQYF. In nucleotides, the CDR3 is TGTGCCAGCAGTTTGACGTTAGCGGGGAACTACGAGCAGTACTTC.

The chain recombines TRBV19 with TRBJ1-1, with D perhaps matching TRBD1 (6 bases). V dropped 5 bases and J dropped 4 bases, with 14 bases sitting between them. This CDR3 has 14 amino acids. CDR1 is LNHDA, CDR2 SQIVND, per germline (reference sequence). The CDR3 here is CASSPRRGGTEAFF. The CDR3 DNA is TGTGCCAGTAGTCCAAGAAGAGGGGGCACTGAAGCTTTCTTT.

The genes are TRBV3-1 (or the pseudogene TRBV3-2) and TRBJ2-1, with 7 positions matching TRBD2. Germline CDR1 is LGHDT and CDR2 is YNNKEL (reference sequence). The CDR3 covers 12 residues. Trimming cost V 2 bases and J 12 bases; bases outside gene matches: 4. The chain's CDR3 is CASSQRGGVQFF. CDR3 DNA sequence: TGTGCCAGCAGCCAACGTGGGGGGGTGCAGTTCTTC.

The rearrangement joins TRBV7-9 to TRBJ2-7; D is unclear. CDR1 SEHNR and CDR2 FQNEAQ come from the germline V gene (reference sequence). This CDR3 spans 14 amino acids. Trimming cost V 6 bases and J 0 bases, with 12 bases left between them. CDR3 nucleotides: TGTGCCAGCAGGAGGCCAGTTCCCTCCTACGAGCAGTACTTC. It yields the protein CASRRPVPSYEQYF. The whole variable domain, filled in from reference TRBV7-9 and TRBJ2-7, reads DTGVSQNPRHKITKRGQNVTFRCDPISEHNRLYWYRQTLGQGPEFLTYFQNEAQLEKSRLLSDRFSAERPKGSFSTLEIQRTEQGDSAMYLCASRRPVPSYEQYFGPGTRLTVT.

The genes are TRBV28 and TRBJ2-2, with D possibly matching TRBD2 (6 bases). The CDR3 has 13 residues. Trimming shortened V by 3 bases and J by 8 bases, and 10 bases separated the two germline ends. Germline CDR1 is MDHEN and CDR2 is SYDVKM. The CDR3 here is CASSFFGLGELFF. CDR3 DNA: TGTGCCAGCAGTTTTTTCGGACTAGGGGAGCTGTTTTTT.

This clone was observed once. The chain recombines TRBV4-1 with TRBJ1-4, with TRBD1 matching 12 bases. In germline, CDR1 is MGHRA, CDR2 YSYEKL. The V segment lost 5 bases and the J segment 4 bases; nucleotides outside the gene matches: 11. The CDR3 totals 18 residues. The DNA for the CDR3 is TGCGCCAGCAGCTTGACAGGGGGACAGGGGGCAGGTAATGAAAAACTGTTTTTT. It yields the protein CASSLTGGQGAGNEKLFF.

This clone was seen just once. J is TRBJ2-4 and V is TRBV5-1; D perhaps matches TRBD2 (6 bases). Germline V CDR1 and CDR2: SGHRS, YFSETQ. V was trimmed by 4 bases and J by 9 bases, leaving 20 bases between them. CDR3 length: 15 amino acids. CDR3: CASSLDRAHGGIQYF. CDR3 sequence (DNA): TGCGCCAGCAGCCTAGACCGGGCCCACGGGGGCATTCAGTACTTC.

V usage is TRBV18 and J usage is TRBJ2-5; D perhaps matches TRBD1 (6 bases). V shed 0 bases and J shed 2 bases, with 7 bases lying between them. This CDR3 has 14 residues. Germline CDR1 and CDR2: KGHSH and LQKENI. The CDR3 is CASSPPGQQETQYF. The CDR3 region has the DNA TGTGCCAGCTCACCACCGGGACAACAAGAGACCCAGTACTTC. The whole variable domain, filled in from reference TRBV18 and TRBJ2-5, reads NAGVMQNPRHLVRRRGQEARLRCSPMKGHSHVYWYRQLPEEGLKFMVYLQKENIIDESGMPKERFSAEFPKEGPSILRIQQVVRGDSAAYFCASSPPGQQETQYFGPGTRLLVL.

The chain joins TRBV28 to TRBJ2-3; the D gene is possibly TRBD1 (6 bases). The V gene lost 6 bases and the J gene lost 4 bases, with 17 bases spanning the gap. The CDR3 consists of 15 residues. The V gene's germline CDR1 is MDHEN and CDR2 SYDVKM. This chain's CDR3 is CASSPSGRQADTQYF. The CDR3 DNA is TGTGCCAGCAGCCCCTCGGGTCGACAGGCAGATACGCAGTATTTT. The variable domain in full, with the rest retrieved from reference TRBV28 and TRBJ2-3, is DVKVTQSSRYLVKRTGEKVFLECVQDMDHENMFWYRQDPGLGLRLIYFSYDVKMKEKGDIPEGYSVSREKKERFSLILESASTNQTSMYLCASSPSGRQADTQYFGPGTRLTVL.

CDR3 in amino acids: CASSEDVGQGGLETQYF. For the CDR3, the DNA is TGTGCCAGCAGTGAAGATGTGGGACAGGGGGGATTAGAGACCCAGTACTTC. The chain employs TRBV2 and TRBJ2-5, with 11 bases matching TRBD1. The CDR3 contains 17 residues. V shed 1 base and J 4 bases; nucleotides not matched to a gene: 8. Germline CDR1 and CDR2: SNHLY and FYNNEI.

The DNA for the CDR3 is TGTGCCAGCAGTTACTCGGGGGGTTTCAATGAGCAGTTCTTC. The encoded protein is CASSYSGGFNEQFF. J is TRBJ2-1 and V is TRBV6-5; possibly TRBD2 for D (6 bases). The CDR3 consists of 14 residues. CDR1 is MNHEY and CDR2 is SVGAGI in the germline V gene. V was clipped by 0 bases and J by 6 bases, with 9 bases between them.

This chain joins TRBV11-2 and TRBJ1-3, with D possibly matching TRBD1 (6 bases). V shed 7 bases and J shed 4 bases, with 17 bases lying between them. This CDR3 comprises 15 residues. Germline V gene data show CDR1 as SGHAT and CDR2 as FQNNGV. The CDR3 coding sequence is TGTGCCAGCACCCCAAGGGGGGGATCGGGAAACACCATATATTTT. Protein product: CASTPRGGSGNTIYF.